This paragraph covers one TCR beta chain sequence. Study processing details: Estimates of nucleated cell counts were drawn from the amplification of reference gene primers. TCRdb keeps only in-frame clones here, not all; method: immunoSEQ multiplex PCR. V and J calls plus clone size are reproduced from that table; the DNA served to infer D and trimming. The table records about 62,000 clones, roughly 80% of them present only once. The sample originates from a study of blood T cell repertoires in COVID-19. Overall study: Samples taken during acute and convalescent COVID-19 were collected in the United States, Italy and Spain. PBMCs, B-cell-depleted T cells, or T cells were the source of the cDNA or gDNA that made up the material.

V lost 3 bases and J 4 bases, leaving 10 bases between the germline ends. Germline V gives CDR1 SNHLY, CDR2 FYNNEI. CDR3 size: 14 residues. Material for sequencing was peripheral blood. The TCR comes from a woman in her forties or fifties with active or convalescent COVID-19. V is TRBV2 and J is TRBJ1-5; D is perhaps TRBD1 (5 bases). CDR3 coding DNA: TGTGCCAGCAGTGACGGAGCAGGGAATCAGCCCCAGCATTTT. Protein sequence: CASSDGAGNQPQHF.